The 15 T cell receptor beta chains reported below all come from one sample, sequenced in a study of identical twins. Via MiXCR, TCRdb re-called the 5' RACE reads, giving one row per CDR3 protein. Among over 200,000 distinct CDR3 sequences listed, 5.5% to 7.5% were seen once. These data also formed part of another study, on T cells expressing NK-cell markers.

Sequencing was performed on CD8+ T cells sorted from blood. Receptor source: a woman younger than 30 in good health.

This clonotype appeared many times. The chain employs TRBV6-1 and TRBJ1-5; no reliable D call. CDR3 length equals 14 residues. The V gene's germline CDR1 is MNHNS and CDR2 SASEGT. Trimming cost V 2 bases and J 5 bases, with 10 bases left between them. The CDR3 protein is CASSENSPHQPQHF. CDR3 DNA: TGTGCCAGCAGTGAAAACAGTCCCCATCAGCCCCAGCATTTT.

The chain carries TRBV9 and TRBJ2-3, with TRBD2 identical over 8 bases. The CDR3 sequence is 15 residues long. In germline, CDR1 is SGDLS, CDR2 YYNGEE. V shed 3 bases and J 0 bases; nucleotides not matched to a gene: 3. The CDR3 reads CASSATSASTDTQYF. The CDR3 region has the DNA TGTGCCAGCAGCGCGACTAGCGCGAGCACAGATACGCAGTATTTT. Based on the CDR3 plus reference TRBV9 and TRBJ2-3, the full variable domain is DSGVTQTPKHLITATGQRVTLRCSPRSGDLSVYWYQQSLDQGLQFLIQYYNGEERAKGNILERFSAQQFPDLHSELNLSSLELGDSALYFCASSATSASTDTQYFGPGTRLTVL.

This clonotype was picked up many times. This chain uses TRBV29-1 with TRBJ2-7, with D tentatively TRBD1 (6 bases). Germline lookup yields CDR1 SQVTM and CDR2 ANQGSEA. The CDR3 loop spans 14 amino acids. The V gene lost 2 bases and the J gene lost 0 bases, with 11 bases spanning the gap. The CDR3 nucleotides read TGCAGCGTTGAATCGACGGACAGCTCCTACGAGCAGTACTTC. Translated: CSVESTDSSYEQYF.

The chain has TRBV20-1 and TRBJ2-7; no definite D call. The CDR3 is 13 residues long. V lost 6 bases and J 2 bases, leaving 14 bases between the germline ends. The V gene's germline CDR1 is DFQATT and CDR2 SNEGSKA (reference sequence). The chain's CDR3 is CSADWRYPYEQYF. The CDR3 DNA reads TGCAGTGCCGACTGGCGGTATCCCTACGAGCAGTACTTC.

This clonotype was found a few times. This chain uses TRBV10-3 with TRBJ2-2; D is uncertain. The CDR3 loop spans 12 amino acids. Germline assignment: CDR1 ENHRY and CDR2 SYGVKD. V lost 8 bases to trimming and J lost 8 bases, with 12 bases between them. In DNA form, the CDR3 reads TGTGCCATCTACGACTCCCCGGGGGAGCTGTTTTTT. This translates into CAIYDSPGELFF.

This clonotype was seen only a few times. The chain uses TRBV2 and TRBJ2-3; a possible D gene is TRBD2 (6 bases). The CDR3 sequence is 16 residues long. In germline, CDR1 is SNHLY, CDR2 FYNNEI. The V and J ends lost 3 bases and 2 bases respectively, with 15 bases between them. CDR3 coding DNA: TGTGCCAGCAGTGACGGGACTCCGGCACACACAGATACGCAGTATTTT. Translation gives CASSDGTPAHTDTQYF.

At least ten counts were recorded for this clonotype. The rearrangement links TRBV12-3 or TRBV12-4 to TRBJ1-5; D is perhaps TRBD1 (5 bases). The CDR3 totals 14 residues. Trimming cost V 8 bases and J 0 bases, with 11 bases left between them. CDR3 sequence (DNA): TGTGCCAGCGGGGGAGGGGATAGCAATCAGCCCCAGCATTTT. Residues: CASGGGDSNQPQHF.

The chain recombines TRBV11-2 with TRBJ2-5, with 7 bases matching TRBD2. CDR1 is SGHAT and CDR2 is FQNNGV in the germline V gene. The CDR3 runs 15 residues. The junction had 6 bases not matched to a gene; V was cut back by 3 bases and J by 2 bases. The CDR3 DNA is TGTGCCAGCAGCTTGCTGACTAGCAGACAAGAGACCCAGTACTTC. It specifies CASSLLTSRQETQYF.

Ten or more counts support this clonotype. This CDR3 is CASSLSAGVGYTF. DNA for the CDR3: TGTGCCAGCAGTTTGTCTGCAGGGGTAGGCTACACCTTC. V usage is TRBV12-3 or TRBV12-4 and J usage is TRBJ1-2; D may be TRBD1 (6 bases). The CDR3 sequence is 13 residues long. V dropped 3 bases and J dropped 8 bases, with 13 bases sitting between them.

The table lists this clonotype with a few counts. The rearrangement joins TRBV7-9 to TRBJ2-5; D uncertain. V shed 1 base and J shed 4 bases, with 4 bases lying between them. Germline values: CDR1 SEHNR, CDR2 FQNEAQ (reference sequence). The CDR3 runs to 12 residues. CDR3 nucleotides: TGTGCCAGCAGCTTAGGGGTAGAGACCCAGTACTTC. Encoded protein: CASSLGVETQYF.

This clonotype was picked up a small number of times. The gene calls are TRBV4-1 and TRBJ2-4; TRBD1 agrees at 10 bases. CDR1 and CDR2 (germline): MGHRA, YSYEKL. CDR3 length equals 17 residues. V dropped 1 base and J dropped 3; count of bases not matched to a gene: 6. The CDR3 DNA sequence: TGCGCCAGCAGCCAAGCGGGACAGGGGAAGAACAAAAACATTCAGTACTTC. This gives the protein CASSQAGQGKNKNIQYF.

This clonotype was observed many times. V gene TRBV12-3 or TRBV12-4 combines with J gene TRBJ2-3; D unclear. This CDR3 region has 12 residues. V lost 1 base and J lost 9, with 8 bases in between. The DNA of the CDR3 is TGTGCCAGCAGTTTAGAGGGCCTAACGCAGTATTTT. This codes for CASSLEGLTQYF.

This clonotype was seen ten or more times. The chain carries TRBV9 and TRBJ1-2, with a weak D call TRBD1 (5 bases). Germline assignment: CDR1 SGDLS and CDR2 YYNGEE. Trimming removed 4 bases from V and 7 bases from J, with 14 bases in between. The CDR3 contains 13 residues. CDR3 amino acids: CASSPTGAGGYTF. DNA for the CDR3: TGTGCCAGCAGCCCCACCGGGGCTGGTGGCTACACCTTC.

This clonotype was seen a handful of times. V usage is TRBV6-5 and J usage is TRBJ2-3; TRBD2 matches 7 bases. Germline V gene sequence: CDR1 MNHEY, CDR2 SVGAGI. V lost 2 bases and J lost 6; bases outside the gene matches: 5. The CDR3 is made up of 14 amino acids. The CDR3 DNA is TGTGCCAGCAGTTACGGGAGGGCTTCGGATACGCAGTATTTT. Protein: CASSYGRASDTQYF.

This clonotype occurred many times. This sequence joins TRBV12-3 or TRBV12-4 and TRBJ2-1, with 8 nucleotides matching TRBD1. V was clipped by 3 bases and J by 5 bases; unmatched bases: 12. The CDR3 runs 17 residues. Written as DNA, the CDR3 is TGTGCCAGCAGTTTTTTACCCCAGGGGGCGATTCACAATGAGCAGTTCTTC. It encodes CASSFLPQGAIHNEQFF.